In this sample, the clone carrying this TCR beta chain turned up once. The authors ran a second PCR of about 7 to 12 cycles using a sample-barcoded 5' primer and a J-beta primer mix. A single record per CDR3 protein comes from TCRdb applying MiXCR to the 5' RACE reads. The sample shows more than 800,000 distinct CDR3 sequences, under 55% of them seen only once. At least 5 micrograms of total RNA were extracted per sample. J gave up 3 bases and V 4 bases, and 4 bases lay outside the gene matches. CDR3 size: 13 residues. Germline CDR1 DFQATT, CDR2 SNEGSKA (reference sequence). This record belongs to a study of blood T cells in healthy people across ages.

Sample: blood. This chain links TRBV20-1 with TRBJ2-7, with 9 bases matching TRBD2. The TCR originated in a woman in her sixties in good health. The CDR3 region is CSAKGLAVYEQYF. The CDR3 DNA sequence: TGCAGTGCTAAGGGACTAGCTGTCTACGAGCAGTACTTC.